This T cell receptor (beta chain) was sequenced in a study of CD8+ T cells in alopecia areata. Study-level results: Mice showed clearer TCR sharing than patients did, a gap that was possibly HLA-related.

The V end was cut by 3 bases, the J end by 0 bases, with 13 bases between. The V gene's germline CDR1 is SGHTA and CDR2 FQGNSA. CDR3 length: 16 residues. cDNA serving as the sequencing template came from extracted, reverse transcribed RNA. TCRdb keeps only in-frame clones here, not all; method: immunoSEQ multiplex PCR. Counted here are fewer than 150,000 clones, 56% occurring once; the ten biggest clones make up 3% to 4%. Note on this clone: Its antigen is still unknown.

Treatment noted: oral pan-JAK inhibitor, 5-10 mg twice daily. This sequence was found in a human donor with alopecia areata. Sample: CD4+ T cells sorted from blood, taken at week 24, from a patient treated with tofacitinib. The chain links TRBV7-2 to TRBJ2-3; D perhaps matches TRBD1 (6 bases). In DNA form, the CDR3 reads TGTGCCAGCAGCTTGTTCGGACAGATTAGCACAGATACGCAGTATTTT. This codes for CASSLFGQISTDTQYF.